This T cell receptor beta chain was sequenced during a study of cytomegalovirus exposure and HLA in healthy donors. With 60 Vbeta and 13 Jbeta primers, the PCR was carried out. The data were produced by immunoSEQ multiplex PCR, yet TCRdb's version contains in-frame clones alone and is incomplete. The sample includes 180,000 or so clones, over 65% of them seen just once. Germline trimming cut 6 bases from V and 6 bases from J; bases unmatched to any gene: 12. Germline V CDR1 and CDR2: MNHEY, SMNVEV (reference sequence). CDR3 size: 15 residues. The chain uses TRBV27 and TRBJ2-3, with TRBD2 matching 7 bases. This receptor was taken from a man younger than 35 in good health and CMV-seronegative. The sample taken for sequencing was PBMCs. CDR3 coding DNA: TGTGCCAGCAGGAAACTAGCGTTTGACCTCGATACGCAGTATTTT. Protein sequence: CASRKLAFDLDTQYF.